Below, one TCR beta chain is given with its context. What it recognizes is unknown. These data are taken from a study of Ad26.COV2.S vaccination and SARS-CoV-2 variants. In the study overall: As a participant in COV1001, the donor was in the Ad26.COV2.S trial arm.

Between the trimmed V and J ends, which lost 3 bases and 0 bases, there was a span of 20 bases. Per germline, CDR1 SEHNR and CDR2 FQNEAQ (reference sequence). CDR3 length: 18 residues. Study-level results: It was reported that spike-specific CD8+ and CD4+ T cell responses were substantially broad after vaccination.

The treatment here: roughly 19 received Ad26.COV2.S at low or high dose, single or two shots; a few received placebo; per-sample allocation not given. It was on day 63 after the first vaccine or placebo injection that samples were taken. Vaccination used an Ad26 vector expressing Wuhan-strain SARS-CoV-2 spike. The assay was immunoSEQ multiplex PCR, and TCRdb's table has in-frame clones only and misses some. The table lists fewer than 400,000 clones, about 90% of them singletons. Source: peripheral blood, taken in a trial of Ad26.COV2.S vaccine versus placebo. The chain employs TRBV7-9 and TRBJ1-1; a possible D gene is TRBD1 (5 bases). The TCR originated in a person between 18 and 59 years old who received the Ad26.COV2.S COVID-19 vaccine or a placebo. The CDR3, as DNA: TGTGCCAGCAGCTTTCCGCCCGACGGGGGACCGATGAACACTGAAGCTTTCTTT. Residues: CASSFPPDGGPMNTEAFF.